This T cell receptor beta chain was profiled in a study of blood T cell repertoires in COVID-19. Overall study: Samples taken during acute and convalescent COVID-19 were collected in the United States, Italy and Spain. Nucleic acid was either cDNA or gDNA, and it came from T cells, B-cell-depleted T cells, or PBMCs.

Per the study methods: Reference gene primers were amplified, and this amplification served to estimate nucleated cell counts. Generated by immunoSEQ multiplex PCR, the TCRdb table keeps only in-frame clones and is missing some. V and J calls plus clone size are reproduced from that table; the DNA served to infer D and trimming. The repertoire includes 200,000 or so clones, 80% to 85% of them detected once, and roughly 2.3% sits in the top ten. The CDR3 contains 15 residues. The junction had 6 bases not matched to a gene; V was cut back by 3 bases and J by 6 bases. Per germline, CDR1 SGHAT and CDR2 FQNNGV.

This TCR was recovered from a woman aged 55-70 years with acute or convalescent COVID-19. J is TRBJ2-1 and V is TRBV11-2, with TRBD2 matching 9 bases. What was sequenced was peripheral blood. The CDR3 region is CASSFGGGVGNEQFF. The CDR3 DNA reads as TGTGCCAGCAGCTTCGGCGGGGGGGTCGGCAATGAGCAGTTCTTC.